These T cell receptor beta chains were read from a single sample in a study of T cell responses to AZD1222 COVID-19 vaccine. Profiled with immunoSEQ multiplex PCR; TCRdb holds only in-frame clones, not every one. Here the sample spans roughly 66,000 clones, roughly four fifths being singletons. The material sequenced was peripheral blood, taken on day 0 of AZD1222 vaccination. The receptors derive from an adult in good health. Both conserved end residues are part of each CDR3. A D gene is named only where the DNA matches it firmly. Size is omitted from some rows. Given values are once, few, many or a class for expanded clones.

d_gene,v_gene,abundance,j_gene,CDR3nt,CDR3aa
-,TRBV19,-,TRBJ2-5,TGTGCCAGTAGTCCCGGACGAGGGTGGGAGACCCAGTACTTC,CASSPGRGWETQYF
-,TRBV12-3/TRBV12-4,-,TRBJ1-6,TGTGCCAGCAGTTTTTCTAATTCACCCCTCCACTTT,CASSFSNSPLHF
-,TRBV24-1,-,TRBJ1-5,TGTGCCACCAGTCGAGGGGGAAGCAATCAGCCCCAGCATTTT,CATSRGGSNQPQHF
-,TRBV10-3,-,TRBJ1-1,TGTGCCACCGCCTACCGGCAAGGAGATGAAGCTTTCTTT,CATAYRQGDEAFF
-,TRBV5-6,-,TRBJ1-2,TGTGCCAGCAGCTTGGACGGATACTATGGCTACACCTTC,CASSLDGYYGYTF
TRBD1,TRBV4-3,-,TRBJ1-1,TGCGCCAGCAGCCAAAACAAGGGCCAGGGGGCAATTACTGAAGCTTTCTTT,CASSQNKGQGAITEAFF
-,TRBV6-1,few,TRBJ1-1,TGTGCCAGCAGTGAATCCCTGAACACTGAAGCTTTCTTT,CASSESLNTEAFF
TRBD1,TRBV6-5,-,TRBJ1-1,TGTGCCAGCAGTTTGAACAGGGGATTAACCACTGAAGCTTTCTTT,CASSLNRGLTTEAFF
TRBD1,TRBV27,few,TRBJ1-6,TGTGCCAGCAGTTTATCGCGGGACAGGGGATTTTATAATTCACCCCTCCACTTT,CASSLSRDRGFYNSPLHF
-,TRBV9,once,TRBJ1-1,TGTGCCAGCAGCGCCGGACACCCAAACACTGAAGCTTTCTTT,CASSAGHPNTEAFF
TRBD1,TRBV5-1,-,TRBJ1-6,TGCGCCAGCAGATATAAAACCGGGACAGGGGATTCACCCCTCCACTTT,CASRYKTGTGDSPLHF
-,TRBV5-4,-,TRBJ1-1,TGTGCCAGCTCCGGAGAGATGAACACTGAAGCTTTCTTT,CASSGEMNTEAFF
-,TRBV7-2,-,TRBJ2-3,TGTGCCAGCAGCTCCGGGACCACTACAGATACGCAGTATTTT,CASSSGTTTDTQYF
TRBD1,TRBV10-1,-,TRBJ1-1,TGCGCCGGGGGACAGGGGGGAGACACTGAAGCTTTCTTT,CAGGQGGDTEAFF
-,TRBV7-8,-,TRBJ1-6,TGTGCCAGCAGCAGGAGCCGGGACAATTCACCCCTCCACTTT,CASSRSRDNSPLHF
-,TRBV29-1,-,TRBJ2-3,TGCAGCGTTGTCGGGCAGGGACAACCAGATACGCAGTATTTT,CSVVGQGQPDTQYF
TRBD1,TRBV11-2,few,TRBJ2-7,TGTGCCAGCAGCCTAGAGACGGGACAGTCTATATCCTTC,CASSLETGQSISF
-,TRBV6-5,-,TRBJ1-4,TGTGCCAGCAGTTACTCGGGGGGAACTAATGAAAAACTGTTTTTT,CASSYSGGTNEKLFF
TRBD2,TRBV5-1,-,TRBJ2-1,TGCGCCAGCAGCTTGGGTCCTAGCGGGGACAATGAGCAGTTCTTC,CASSLGPSGDNEQFF
-,TRBV10-2,-,TRBJ2-5,TGCGCCAGCAGTGAGTGGATCCAAGAGACCCAGTACTTC,CASSEWIQETQYF
-,TRBV11-3,-,TRBJ2-7,TGTGCCAGCAGCTCCCCCCGGGGGGCCTCCTACGAGCAGTACTTC,CASSSPRGASYEQYF
TRBD1,TRBV7-2,-,TRBJ1-1,TGTGCCAGCAGCTTAGTGACAGGGCCCACTGAAGCTTTCTTT,CASSLVTGPTEAFF
-,TRBV13,-,TRBJ2-5,TGTGCCAGCAGCTTCGCGGCCCAAGAGACCCAGTACTTC,CASSFAAQETQYF
-,TRBV20-1,-,TRBJ2-7,TGCAGTGCTCGTGGAGGGAGGGGGGGCATGGACGAGCAGTACTTC,CSARGGRGGMDEQYF
-,TRBV5-4,-,TRBJ1-4,TGTGCCAGCAGCCAGGACAGAACAAATGAAAAACTGTTTTTT,CASSQDRTNEKLFF
-,TRBV11-2,-,TRBJ2-6,TGTGCCAGCAGCTTAGCGCTGGCGGGCAGCTCTGGGGCCAACGTCCTGACTTTC,CASSLALAGSSGANVLTF
-,TRBV9,-,TRBJ2-5,TGTGCCAGCAGCCCGCGAAATAAAGAGACCCAGTACTTC,CASSPRNKETQYF
-,TRBV5-1,-,TRBJ2-3,TGCGCCAGCAGCCTGGGTGGGAGCACAGATACGCAGTATTTT,CASSLGGSTDTQYF
TRBD1,TRBV5-1,-,TRBJ1-1,TGCGCCAGCAGCTTGTCTGGACAGGGGCGCTCCAAAGCTTTCTTT,CASSLSGQGRSKAFF
-,TRBV6-5,-,TRBJ1-2,TGTGCCAGCAGTTACTCGATTGGTCAAATCTATGGCTACACCTTC,CASSYSIGQIYGYTF
TRBD1,TRBV13,-,TRBJ2-7,TGTGCCAGCATGGCAGGTACAGGGGGCCTCGAGCAGTACTTC,CASMAGTGGLEQYF
-,TRBV12-5,-,TRBJ1-2,TGTGCTAGTGCCCCGGACAGTCCCTATGGCTACACCTTC,CASAPDSPYGYTF
TRBD1,TRBV5-1,-,TRBJ1-5,TGCGCCAGCAGCTTGGAGGGGACAGGGCATCAGCCCCAGCATTTT,CASSLEGTGHQPQHF
-,TRBV7-9,-,TRBJ2-1,TGTGCCAGCAGCCCCCCCGGGAGCGATGAGCAGTTCTTC,CASSPPGSDEQFF
-,TRBV10-3,-,TRBJ1-1,TGTGCCATCAGTGAGGGTAGTTACACTGAAGCTTTCTTT,CAISEGSYTEAFF